This T cell receptor beta chain comes out of a study of lymphopenia after photon versus proton radiotherapy. Study conclusions and caveats: Relative stability marked proton patients; photon patients lost diversity and naive cells. Oligoclonal CD8+ Temra expansion after nadir drove photon patients' diversity drop.

This clone was seen just once. Its antigen is as yet unknown. The data were produced by immunoSEQ multiplex PCR, yet TCRdb's version contains in-frame clones alone and is incomplete. The sample consists of more than 50,000 clones, 80% to 90% of them appearing once. This CDR3 spans 13 amino acids. V was cut by 3 bases and J by 6 bases, with 9 bases left in between. Germline assignment: CDR1 MRHNA and CDR2 SNTAGT. The sample was peripheral blood, taken from a patient treated with photon-based radiotherapy. This chain uses TRBV6-4 with TRBJ1-5; D might be TRBD1 (5 bases). The clonotype originates from a man aged 45-65 years with gastric cancer. CDR3 sequence (DNA): TGTGCCAGCAGTGAAGGGGTGGGTCAGCCCCAGCATTTT. Translating gives CASSEGVGQPQHF.